One sample yielded the 27 T cell receptor beta chains listed below, sequenced in a study of cytomegalovirus exposure and HLA in healthy donors. The PCR made use of 60 Vbeta and 13 Jbeta primers. The repertoire was sequenced with immunoSEQ multiplex PCR; TCRdb's copy has only in-frame clones and lacks some. The table has about 99,000 clones, about four fifths seen once. The sequenced sample consisted of PBMCs. The receptor source for this set is a male donor in good health and CMV-seropositive.

The genes are TRBV30 and TRBJ1-1, with D possibly TRBD1 on 6 matching bases. Between the trimmed V and J ends, which lost 7 bases and 5 bases, there was a span of 11 bases. CDR1 and CDR2 (germline): GTSNPN, SVGIG (reference sequence). The CDR3 loop spans 11 amino acids. CDR3 protein: CASYQGTEAFF. The CDR3 DNA reads TGTGCCTCCTATCAGGGGACTGAAGCTTTCTTT.

This clone has just a few counts. J is TRBJ1-4 and V is TRBV30; weak D call: TRBD1 (6 bases). Germline loops: CDR1 GTSNPN, CDR2 SVGIG (reference sequence). The V end lost 0 bases, the J end lost 8 bases, and 13 bases lay between the germline ends. CDR3 length equals 14 residues. The DNA for the CDR3 is TGTGCCTGGAGTGTACAGGGAATTTTGGAAAAACTGTTTTTT. Its translation is CAWSVQGILEKLFF.

This chain links TRBV18 with TRBJ2-7; 9 nucleotides line up with TRBD1. Per germline, CDR1 KGHSH and CDR2 LQKENI. The V and J ends lost 8 bases and 3 bases, in that order; junction bases with no gene match: 8. The length of the CDR3 is 14 residues. The CDR3, as DNA: TGTGCCAGCACCACTGGGACAGGGAACTACGAGCAGTACTTC. Encoded protein: CASTTGTGNYEQYF.

The chain combines TRBV5-1 with TRBJ2-5; D is ambiguous. Germline CDR1 and CDR2: SGHRS and YFSETQ. This CDR3 is built from 13 residues. V lost 2 bases to trimming and J lost 4 bases, with 9 bases between them. The CDR3 reads CASSFKLPETQYF. In DNA form, the CDR3 reads TGCGCCAGCAGCTTCAAACTCCCAGAGACCCAGTACTTC.

The chain carries TRBV7-2 and TRBJ1-3; no reliable D call. Trimming stripped 0 bases from V and 0 bases from J, with 9 bases between. Germline V CDR1 and CDR2: SGHTA, FQGNSA. This CDR3 is built from 16 residues. CDR3 sequence reads: CASSLAWALSGNTIYF. DNA for the CDR3: TGTGCCAGCAGCTTAGCGTGGGCCCTCTCTGGAAACACCATATATTTT.

The genes are TRBV7-2 and TRBJ1-6; TRBD1 aligns across 7 bases. The CDR3 extends over 13 amino acids. V shed 3 bases, J shed 10 bases, and the junction held 3 bases outside the gene matches. Germline CDR1 and CDR2: SGHTA and FQGNSA. CDR3 amino acids: CASSLDRSSPLHF. CDR3 DNA: TGTGCCAGCAGCTTGGACAGGAGCTCACCCCTCCACTTT.

This clone was observed a few times. The V gene is TRBV4-3, the J gene TRBJ1-2; TRBD1 matches 9 bases. Germline V lookup: CDR1 LGHNA, CDR2 YSLEER. The CDR3 consists of 14 residues. Trimming at V came to 1 base and at J to 8 bases, leaving 5 bases not matched to a gene. CDR3 bases: TGCGCCAGCAGCCAAGGGGGACAGGGAGAAGGCTACACCTTC. This gives the protein CASSQGGQGEGYTF.

J is TRBJ1-2 and V is TRBV6-6, with TRBD1 matching over 11 bases. The junction had 4 bases not matched to a gene; V was cut back by 0 bases and J by 7 bases. The CDR3 spans 15 residues. Germline V lookup: CDR1 MNHNY, CDR2 SVGAGI (reference sequence). The CDR3 loop is CASSYSGGTGGGYTF. The CDR3 DNA reads TGTGCCAGCAGTTACTCTGGTGGGACAGGGGGTGGCTACACCTTC.

The chain employs TRBV19 and TRBJ1-2, with a tentative D call TRBD1 (5 bases). The germline V and J ends were trimmed by 6 bases and 7 bases, with 24 bases remaining between them. The CDR3 contains 16 residues. Germline-derived CDR1 and CDR2 are LNHDA and SQIVND (reference sequence). The CDR3 DNA sequence: TGTGCCAGTAGGTCGCAGGGATCCCCCGGCCATCCTGGCTACACCTTC. This encodes CASRSQGSPGHPGYTF.

This chain uses TRBV7-2 with TRBJ1-6; unclear D gene. The CDR3 runs to 18 residues. From germline, CDR1 is SGHTA and CDR2 FQGNSA. V was clipped by 5 bases and J by 0 bases, with 17 bases between them. The CDR3 DNA follows: TGTGCCAGCAGCCCTAGCCCTAAACAAAACTCCTATAATTCACCCCTCCACTTT. Protein sequence: CASSPSPKQNSYNSPLHF.

The gene calls are TRBV30 and TRBJ2-4, with D hard to call. The germline CDR1 and CDR2 sequences are GTSNPN and SVGIG (reference sequence). The CDR3 loop spans 15 amino acids. Between the trimmed V and J ends, which lost 2 bases and 0 bases, there was a span of 11 bases. The CDR3 DNA sequence: TGTGCCTGGAGTCCCCCGGGTGCAGCCAAAAACATTCAGTACTTC. It yields the protein CAWSPPGAAKNIQYF.

This clone was seen only a few times. This chain links TRBV4-1 with TRBJ2-7, with TRBD1 matching over 8 bases. V was pared by 1 base and J by 4 bases, with 3 bases of the junction left unmatched. Germline loops: CDR1 MGHRA, CDR2 YSYEKL. The CDR3 totals 14 residues. The CDR3 DNA is TGCGCCAGCAGCCAAGGGACAGGGCCTTACGAGCAGTACTTC. It codes for CASSQGTGPYEQYF.

DNA of the CDR3: TGTGCCGGGAAGGGGGCGTATAATTCACCCCTCCACTTT. Amino acids: CAGKGAYNSPLHF. V usage is TRBV6-1 and J usage is TRBJ1-6, with TRBD1 identical over 7 bases. This CDR3 is 13 amino acids long. Looked up from germline, CDR1 is MNHNS and CDR2 is SASEGT. Unmatched junction bases numbered 5, after V lost 11 bases and J lost 4 bases.

V and J are TRBV7-9 and TRBJ1-5; D call uncertain. The CDR3 sequence is 12 residues long. V was shortened by 1 base and J by 7 bases, with 5 bases between the two germline ends. In germline, CDR1 is SEHNR, CDR2 FQNEAQ (reference sequence). CDR3 loop: CASSLDRQPQHF. The DNA of the CDR3 is TGTGCCAGCAGCTTAGACAGACAGCCCCAGCATTTT.

The chain links TRBV19 to TRBJ2-1, with TRBD1 matching over 7 bases. Germline V gene data show CDR1 as LNHDA and CDR2 as SQIVND (reference sequence). This CDR3 comprises 16 residues. The junction had 16 bases not matched to a gene; V was cut back by 5 bases and J by 9 bases. DNA of the CDR3: TGTGCCAGTAGTTCGACAGGGTTCCCATTTTTGGGTGAGCAGTTCTTC. It is translated as CASSSTGFPFLGEQFF.

This clone was observed a single time. The chain carries TRBV19 and TRBJ1-1; D remains ambiguous. Trimming removed 9 bases from V and 5 bases from J, with 7 bases in between. Germline V lookup: CDR1 LNHDA, CDR2 SQIVND (reference sequence). This CDR3 region has 10 residues. The CDR3 coding sequence is TGTGCCAGCTCAGGTACTGAAGCTTTCTTT. Residues: CASSGTEAFF.

The gene calls are TRBV9 and TRBJ1-6, with D maybe TRBD1 (5 bases). The V gene's germline CDR1 is SGDLS and CDR2 YYNGEE. V was cut by 0 bases and J by 4 bases, with 8 bases left in between. The CDR3 length is 15 residues. CDR3 bases: TGTGCCAGCAGCGTAGGACAGTTTTATAATTCACCCCTCCACTTT. Protein sequence: CASSVGQFYNSPLHF.

This chain links TRBV6-1 with TRBJ2-3, with 8 bases fitting TRBD2. V shed 7 bases and J 0 bases; nucleotides not matched to a gene: 3. This CDR3 region has 14 residues. Germline V gene data show CDR1 as MNHNS and CDR2 as SASEGT. Written as DNA, the CDR3 is TGTGCCAGCACGGAGCGGGGGAGCACAGATACGCAGTATTTT. Protein product: CASTERGSTDTQYF.

This chain links TRBV7-3 with TRBJ1-1; no clear D gene. The CDR3 consists of 13 residues. From germline, CDR1 is SGHTA and CDR2 FQGTGA. Trimming left V 5 bases short and J 7 bases short, with 14 bases between. CDR3 sequence: CASSAAEGYEAFF. In DNA form, the CDR3 reads TGTGCCAGCAGCGCGGCCGAGGGTTATGAAGCTTTCTTT.

The V and J genes are TRBV6-6 and TRBJ1-5; 9 bases line up with TRBD1. The junction had 2 bases not matched to a gene; V was cut back by 5 bases and J by 6 bases. The CDR3 is made up of 13 amino acids. Looked up from germline, CDR1 is MNHNY and CDR2 is SVGAGI (reference sequence). The CDR3 is CASSPTGGQPQHF. DNA of the CDR3: TGTGCCAGCAGTCCGACAGGGGGTCAGCCCCAGCATTTT.

This rearrangement joins TRBV19 to TRBJ2-1; a weak D match, TRBD2 (6 bases). This CDR3 contains 14 residues. Trimming pared 3 bases from V and 3 bases from J, leaving 9 bases between. CDR1 is LNHDA, CDR2 SQIVND, per germline (reference sequence). As DNA, the CDR3 is TGTGCCAGTAGTATGCGGGGAGTCTACAATGAGCAGTTCTTC. Its protein is CASSMRGVYNEQFF.

This clone came up a few times. This sequence joins TRBV4-3 and TRBJ1-3; the D gene is possibly TRBD1 (5 bases). CDR1 and CDR2 from the germline V gene are LGHNA and YSLEER. The CDR3 covers 15 residues. V was pared by 4 bases and J by 2 bases, with 12 bases between. The CDR3 protein is CASSPGSGAGNTIYF. Here the CDR3 DNA reads TGCGCCAGCAGCCCAGGGTCAGGAGCTGGAAACACCATATATTTT.

The chain uses TRBV6-5 and TRBJ1-2, with TRBD1 as a possible D gene (5 bases). The germline CDR1 and CDR2 sequences are MNHEY and SVGAGI. CDR3 length: 15 amino acids. Trimming shortened V by 4 bases and J by 2 bases, and 14 bases separated the two germline ends. The CDR3 nucleotides are TGTGCCAGCAGTTTGCTTTCGGGACTCAACTATGGCTACACCTTC. Its protein product is CASSLLSGLNYGYTF.

This chain joins TRBV5-4 and TRBJ1-2, with 8 bases aligning to TRBD1. The CDR3 totals 14 residues. Germline V gene lookup returns CDR1 SGHNT and CDR2 YYREEE (reference sequence). The J segment lost 5 bases and the V segment lost 4 bases, leaving 7 bases of the junction unmatched. This CDR3 reads CASSLWTGPYGYTF. The CDR3 DNA is TGTGCCAGCAGCCTCTGGACAGGGCCTTATGGCTACACCTTC.

The chain has TRBV6-5 and TRBJ1-5; tentative D call: TRBD1 (6 bases). The length of the CDR3 is 16 residues. Trimming removed 4 bases from V and 1 base from J, with 14 bases in between. Germline-derived CDR1 and CDR2 are MNHEY and SVGAGI. The CDR3 region has the DNA TGTGCCAGCAGTTCCTCAACGCAGGGGAGCAATCAGCCCCAGCATTTT. It translates to CASSSSTQGSNQPQHF.

To note about this clone: A junction end diverges from the germline sequence, so it may reflect a read error. This chain links TRBV7-9 with TRBJ2-2; maybe TRBD2 (5 bases). The CDR3 length is 12 residues. Looked up from germline, CDR1 is SEHNR and CDR2 is FQNEAQ (reference sequence). The CDR3: CAGSPGTGELFF. CDR3 nucleotide sequence: TGTGCCGGCAGCCCGGGGACCGGGGAGCTGTTTTTT.

The chain is built from TRBV10-3 and TRBJ2-7; a weak D match, TRBD1 (6 bases). This CDR3 is 13 amino acids long. Germline V gene lookup returns CDR1 ENHRY and CDR2 SYGVKD. Trimming removed 4 bases from V and 8 bases from J, with 15 bases in between. In DNA, the CDR3 is TGTGCCATCAGTGGGGACACTCTCGCGAAGCAGTACTTC. It encodes CAISGDTLAKQYF.